This entry is about one T cell receptor beta chain. Which antigen it targets is not known. The input lacks base qualities; no much larger clone sits a single base away. The cohort consisted of 670 or so healthy bone marrow donors. At the time of sampling, all cohort members were nominally healthy, though unrecorded immune exposures were likely present. CMV serostatus was positive for approximately 300 and negative for 352 of the 666 cohort members, and was not recorded for this donor. Each donor provided a peripheral blood sample, and peripheral blood mononuclear cells were used for TCR beta sequencing. Genomic DNA was extracted from the blood cell samples with the Qiagen DNeasy Blood Extraction Kit. Libraries were constructed by the immunoSEQ multiplex PCR assay. The multiplex PCR relied on a mix of 60 forward primers for TCR Vbeta segments and 13 reverse primers for TCR Jbeta segments. A multiplex PCR assay on genomic DNA amplified the CDR3 region of rearranged TCR beta genes. On the Illumina HiSeq System, the amplified TCR beta libraries were sequenced as 87-base-pair reads. Turning to the authors' computational methods: A later analysis counted around 72 million unique TCR beta chains across the 550 to 750 repertoires, and around 9.9 million of these chains were shared by at least two donors. Raw reads were error-corrected and collapsed into unique sequences with a nearest-neighbor algorithm that merged closely related sequences to remove PCR and sequencing errors. Alignment of CDR3 sequences to IMGT reference sequences was used to assign V, D and J gene segments. For a sequence to be retained, a match of at least six nucleotides to both a V gene segment and a J gene segment was required. A rearrangement counted as productive if the CDR3 had no stop codons and remained in frame with V and J, and every other rearrangement counted as non-productive. CDR3 was defined according to IMGT convention as the region running from the second conserved V-encoded cysteine to the conserved J-encoded phenylalanine. Sequences without an unambiguous match to a single V gene segment were excluded from the earlier analysis of about 640 of the donors. An earlier analysis of over 450 of the donors classified V segments as functional when productive rearrangements were above 56.7% and as segregating when the standard deviation between donors was above 5%. A statistical classification framework was built to diagnose cytomegalovirus status from the catalog of TCR beta chain sequences. V and J gene assignment, in a later analysis, came from comparing TCR nucleotide sequences with IMGT/GENE-DB human TR gene sequences. A later analysis assigned CDR3 sequences and most-parsimonious VDJ recombination scenarios with the TCRdist pipeline. A later analysis defined each TCR beta chain by its CDR3 amino acid sequence plus V-gene family, and excluded reads lacking a unique V-gene family. A later analysis removed roughly 590 highly shared, low-generation-probability nucleotide sequences to deal with suspected cross-contamination and a sequencing artifact. In a later analysis, a clonal expansion index for each public chain was calculated from normalized within-repertoire ranks of inferred template counts. In a later analysis, generation probabilities were computed with a VDJ recombination model fitted to out-of-frame rearrangements, and the resulting probabilities were checked against IGoR. In a later analysis, TCR-TCR, TCR-HLA and TCR-CMV co-occurrence was scored with hypergeometric tests, and a repertoire-size bias correction was applied to TCR pairs. False discovery rates were estimated in a later analysis by permuting HLA or CMV assignments 20 times. In a later analysis, co-occurring TCRs were grouped using DBSCAN, with TCRdist sequence similarity added in when clustering inside HLA-allele-positive subsets. Repertoires with fewer than 30,000 or more than 120,000 public chains, plus five repertoires with anomalous nucleotide sharing, were excluded from co-occurrence clustering. Drawn from immuneACCESS, this table holds only the in-frame rearrangements with V and J called that TCRdb kept. Clones are partly lost; checked studies trace under half to an unresolved V gene and leave the rest unexplained. D and trimming come from the DNA, and the V and J calls and clone size come from that table. Present in this sample are under 150,000 clones, 55% to 75% of which were seen just once. The top ten clones comprise 2.9% of the sample.

This sample was taken from a study of cytomegalovirus exposure and HLA in healthy donors (dated by TCRdb to 2016 to 2017). Notes on the research overall: According to an earlier analysis of a few hundred of the donors, about 170 million T cells yielded 120 million or so unique TCR beta sequences and 250 to 350 Gb of sequence data. In an earlier analysis of around 540 of the donors, high-throughput TCR beta sequencing was used to judge whether each TCR beta V gene segment behaved as functional or pseudogenic. The later analysis used no new phenotypic data to find candidate immune exposures, relying instead on TCR beta sequences and their occurrence across donors. The study aimed to test whether cataloging public T cell receptors could reveal signatures of past pathogen exposure. The study profiled the T cell repertoires of hundreds of subjects by immunosequencing and related them to cytomegalovirus serostatus. A separate validation cohort of 100 to 150 different subjects was used in addition to the roughly 620-subject first cohort. A later analysis re-analyzed previously published TCR beta repertoires from 500 to 700 donors and added high-resolution HLA genotyping to study TCR occurrence patterns. A later genetic analysis took genome-wide SNP genotypes for about 60% of the roughly 670 donors and used that subset as a discovery cohort. Both class I and class II loci were covered by HLA typing, at four-digit resolution. Four to six DR-DQ haplotypes were handled as single units for association and clustering, since linkage in the cohort was strong. To predict cytomegalovirus infection status, the study brought together high-throughput TCR immunosequencing, statistical association of individual TCRs with disease status, and machine learning. An early release covering 550 to 650 HLA-typed donors comprised roughly 300 gigabases of sequencing data and 85 million to 100 million unique TCR sequences. All discovery cohort repertoires had been generated using a single sequencing platform. Donor age, sex, ethnicity and CMV serostatus were compiled alongside the repertoire data. Typing coverage varied by locus: about 629-640 donors for A, B, C, DRB1 and DQB1; approximately 560 for DQA1; more than 600 for DPA1; fewer than 480 for DPB1. Of the roughly 430 genotyped donors, over 70% fell in the genetic ancestry cluster associated with self-reported Caucasian donors. Across about 370 genotyped donors of the cohort, an average of about 240,000 unique TCR beta nucleotide sequences per donor were sequenced, and roughly 20% of those sequences were non-productive.

The junction shows trimming of 4 bases on V and 3 bases on J, plus 17 bases between the germline ends. From cysteine to phenylalanine, the CDR3 is 16 amino acids long. The kept DNA is CDR3 alone, 48 bases in frame from the first base. CDR1 and CDR2 were assigned from the germline V gene as SGHTA and FQGNSA. The research as a whole found: In an earlier analysis of some 500 of the donors, most TCR beta V segments appeared in productive rearrangements about 87% or about 30% of the time, broadly matching IMGT annotations. HLA typing was unavailable for some donors at each locus, so association tests used only the typed subset. In a later genetic analysis, a missense DCLRE1C variant was associated with V-gene and J-gene trimming of TCR beta chains, and the association was replicated in an independent cohort. Correlated functional status among segregating V segments might be attributable to linkage disequilibrium, but an unknown experimental factor could not be ruled out. In a later analysis, TCR association rates were found to vary across HLA loci, with the most associated TCRs seen for DRB1 alleles and the fewest for HLA-C alleles. A cluster of highly shared sequence variants was judged likely to represent a technical artifact of the sequencing pipeline. Roughly 15 rarely observed V segments, including chromosome 9 orphons, were excluded from the earlier analysis of almost 600 of the donors because counts were too low. Only TCR beta chains were sequenced in this cohort, and the absence of alpha or paired-chain data limited detectable features. Most CMV-associated TCR beta chains appeared to be HLA-restricted in a later analysis, and the HLA associations seemed to be driven largely by CMV exposure. A later genetic analysis reported fewer N-insertions in productive TCRs among donors in an Asian-associated ancestry cluster than the roughly 720-donor mean. At a false discovery rate of 0.05, a later analysis linked approximately 18,000 TCR beta sequences to specific HLA alleles. A further reported finding was that TCR beta sequences accurately predicted the HLA-A and HLA-B alleles for most subjects in the first cohort. Roughly uniform sequencing depth across donors was assumed in presence/absence analyses, although this assumption may not hold. The classifier was reported to diagnose cytomegalovirus status with high specificity and sensitivity in both the original cohort and the validation cohort. For the cohort, immune exposure information was limited to CMV serostatus. In a later analysis, HLA-associated TCR beta chains were found to be more clonally expanded and to have lower generation probabilities than equally common non-associated chains. According to the authors, the approach could potentially be generalized to other disease states and immunological phenotypes. Most TCR sequences were seen in very few donors, while some public TCRs were found in many individuals. According to a later analysis, parvovirus B19, influenza, CMV and Epstein-Barr virus appeared linked to several top co-occurrence clusters. The 87-base-pair reads could not distinguish some IMGT-functional V segments, including TRBV6-2 and TRBV6-3, so those segments were excluded. When HLA alleles, especially DR and DQ, strongly co-occurred, attributing TCR associations to individual alleles was difficult. In vitro tests confirmed that a few of the cytomegalovirus-associated TCR beta chains recognize cytomegalovirus antigens. A total of roughly 160 TCR beta chains were listed by the study as associated with cytomegalovirus.

This sequence uses TRBV7-2 and TRBJ2-3; TRBD1 might be the D gene, on 8 matching bases. The sequence derives from a human donor in good health. The sequenced sample consisted of PBMCs. Read as DNA, the sequence is TGTGCCAGCAGCTACAGGGGGGGAGGCGGTACAGATACGCAGTATTTT. Protein translation: CASSYRGGGGTDTQYF. Full variable domain (CDR3 extended with the reference TRBV7-2 and TRBJ2-3 proteins): GAGVSQSPSNKVTEKGKDVELRCDPISGHTALYWYRQSLGQGLEFLIYFQGNSAPDKSGLPSDRFSAERTGGSVSTLTIQRTQQEDSAVYLCASSYRGGGGTDTQYFGPGTRLTVL.